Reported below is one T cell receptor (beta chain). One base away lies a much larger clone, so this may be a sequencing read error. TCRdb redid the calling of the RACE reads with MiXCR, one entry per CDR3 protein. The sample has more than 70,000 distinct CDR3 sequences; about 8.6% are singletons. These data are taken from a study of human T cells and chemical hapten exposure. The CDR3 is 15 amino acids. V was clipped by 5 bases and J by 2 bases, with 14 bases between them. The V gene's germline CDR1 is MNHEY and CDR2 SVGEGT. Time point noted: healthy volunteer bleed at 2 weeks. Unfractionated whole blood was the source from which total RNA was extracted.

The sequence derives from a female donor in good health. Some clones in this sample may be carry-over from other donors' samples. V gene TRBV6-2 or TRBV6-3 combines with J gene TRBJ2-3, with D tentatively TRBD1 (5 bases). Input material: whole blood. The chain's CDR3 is CASSPQGTITDTQYF. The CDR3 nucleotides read TGTGCCAGCAGTCCCCAGGGAACTATCACAGATACGCAGTATTTT.